One sample yielded the 10 T cell receptor beta chains listed below, sequenced in a study of cytomegalovirus exposure and HLA in healthy donors. In the PCR, 60 Vbeta and 13 Jbeta primers were used. Profiling relied on immunoSEQ multiplex PCR, and the TCRdb table lists in-frame clones only, not all of them. The data show some 110,000 clones, and the top ten clones hold under 7%. The sequenced sample consisted of PBMCs. The receptors shown here come from a man aged 40-49 years in good health and CMV-seropositive.

The gene calls are TRBV7-9 and TRBJ1-2; D possibly corresponds to TRBD1 (5 bases). V was clipped by 5 bases and J by 7 bases, with 14 bases between them. The CDR3 totals 13 residues. CDR1 is SEHNR, CDR2 FQNEAQ, per germline (reference sequence). The CDR3 DNA is TGTGCCAGCAGCCACATCCTGGGGCCTGGCTACACCTTC. Encoded protein: CASSHILGPGYTF.

The gene calls are TRBV29-1 and TRBJ1-5, with 9 bases identical to TRBD1. There are 14 residues in the CDR3. The V gene's germline CDR1 is SQVTM and CDR2 ANQGSEA. The trim removed 4 bases at V and 4 bases at J, leaving 5 bases unmatched. The CDR3 nucleotides read TGCAGCGTTGCTACAGGGGGCGGGAATCAGCCCCAGCATTTT. Its protein is CSVATGGGNQPQHF.

The rearrangement joins TRBV29-1 to TRBJ1-2; D is uncertain. Germline assignment: CDR1 SQVTM and CDR2 ANQGSEA. The CDR3 is made up of 13 amino acids. With 4 bases removed from V and 4 bases from J, the gap between germline ends came to 13 bases. The CDR3 bases are TGCAGCGTTGGAACTAGCGCTTCCTATGGCTACACCTTC. It encodes CSVGTSASYGYTF. Full variable domain (remainder filled in from reference TRBV29-1 and TRBJ1-2): SAVISQKPSRDICQRGTSLTIQCQVDSQVTMMFWYRQQPGQSLTLIATANQGSEATYESGFVIDKFPISRPNLTFSTLTVSNMSPEDSSIYLCSVGTSASYGYTFGSGTRLTVV.

The rearrangement links TRBV11-3 to TRBJ1-5; TRBD1 aligns across 8 bases. With 3 bases clipped from V and 1 base from J, the junction kept 8 bases outside the gene matches. This CDR3 region has 17 residues. In germline, CDR1 is SGHNT, CDR2 YENEEA. The CDR3 DNA sequence: TGTGCCAGCAGCTTCGCTACAGGGGGACGAAGCAATCAGCCCCAGCATTTT. Its translation: CASSFATGGRSNQPQHF. Drawing the rest from reference TRBV11-3 and TRBJ1-5, the complete variable domain is EAGVVQSPRYKIIEKKQPVAFWCNPISGHNTLYWYLQNLGQGPELLIRYENEEAVDDSQLPKDRFSAERLKGVDSTLKIQPAELGDSAVYLCASSFATGGRSNQPQHFGDGTRLSIL.

V gene TRBV6-5 combines with J gene TRBJ2-7; D may be TRBD1 (5 bases). Trimming removed 2 bases at V and 3 bases at J, with 14 bases between. CDR3 length: 15 residues. Germline CDR1 reads MNHEY; CDR2 reads SVGAGI. DNA of the CDR3: TGTGCCAGCAGTTACGGGCGACAGAACAACTACGAGCAGTACTTC. Encoded protein: CASSYGRQNNYEQYF.

The chain uses TRBV12-5 and TRBJ2-2; TRBD2 is a possible D gene (6 bases). The CDR3 totals 18 residues. Germline V gene data show CDR1 as LGHNT and CDR2 as FRNRAP. Trimming took off 0 bases at V and 4 bases at J, with 18 bases between the two ends. The CDR3: CASGLVRRGLTATGELFF. The CDR3 DNA follows: TGTGCTAGTGGTTTGGTACGGCGGGGTCTCACCGCCACCGGGGAGCTGTTTTTT.

The chain couples TRBV30 to TRBJ1-3, with D maybe TRBD1 (5 bases). The V end was cut by 0 bases, the J end by 2 bases, with 11 bases between. The CDR3 has 15 residues. The germline CDR1 and CDR2 sequences are GTSNPN and SVGIG (reference sequence). The CDR3 region is CAWSVGSGAGNTIYF. The CDR3 DNA reads TGTGCCTGGAGTGTTGGGTCGGGGGCTGGAAACACCATATATTTT.

The J gene is TRBJ2-7, the V gene TRBV19, with D possibly matching TRBD1 (5 bases). V was trimmed by 4 bases and J by 5 bases, leaving 18 bases between them. Per germline, CDR1 LNHDA and CDR2 SQIVND (reference sequence). This CDR3 spans 15 amino acids. The CDR3 nucleotides are TGTGCCAGTAGTACCGACAGTGGACAATACGACGAGCAGTACTTC. As protein: CASSTDSGQYDEQYF.

The V call is TRBV7-3, the J call TRBJ1-5; TRBD1 is a possible D gene (6 bases). This CDR3 has 16 residues. Germline-derived CDR1 and CDR2 are SGHTA and FQGTGA. V gave up 5 bases and J gave up 4 bases, with 18 bases separating them. CDR3 sequence: CASSPPQGERNQPQHF. As DNA, the CDR3 is TGTGCCAGCAGCCCACCACAGGGAGAGAGGAATCAGCCCCAGCATTTT.

The chain is built from TRBV18 and TRBJ1-2, with no clear D. The germline CDR1 and CDR2 sequences are KGHSH and LQKENI. The ends were cut back, 3 bases at V and 8 bases at J, with 10 bases in the middle. The CDR3 loop spans 12 amino acids. This CDR3 reads CASSPAGRGYTF. The CDR3 DNA sequence: TGTGCCAGCTCACCCGCAGGTCGGGGCTACACCTTC.